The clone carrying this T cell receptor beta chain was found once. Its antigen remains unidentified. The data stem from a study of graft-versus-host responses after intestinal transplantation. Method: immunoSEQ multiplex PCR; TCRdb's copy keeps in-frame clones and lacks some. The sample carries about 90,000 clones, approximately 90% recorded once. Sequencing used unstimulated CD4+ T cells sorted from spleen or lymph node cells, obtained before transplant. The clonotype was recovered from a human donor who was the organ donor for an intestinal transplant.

The CDR3 spells CASSDGFDGADKDSYEQYF. CDR3 DNA sequence: TGTGCCAGCAGTGATGGGTTCGACGGAGCGGATAAGGATTCCTACGAGCAGTACTTC. This chain uses TRBV2 with TRBJ2-7; D is perhaps TRBD2 (5 bases). Trimming shortened V by 3 bases and J by 1 base, and 25 bases separated the two germline ends. Germline values: CDR1 SNHLY, CDR2 FYNNEI. This CDR3 is 19 amino acids long.